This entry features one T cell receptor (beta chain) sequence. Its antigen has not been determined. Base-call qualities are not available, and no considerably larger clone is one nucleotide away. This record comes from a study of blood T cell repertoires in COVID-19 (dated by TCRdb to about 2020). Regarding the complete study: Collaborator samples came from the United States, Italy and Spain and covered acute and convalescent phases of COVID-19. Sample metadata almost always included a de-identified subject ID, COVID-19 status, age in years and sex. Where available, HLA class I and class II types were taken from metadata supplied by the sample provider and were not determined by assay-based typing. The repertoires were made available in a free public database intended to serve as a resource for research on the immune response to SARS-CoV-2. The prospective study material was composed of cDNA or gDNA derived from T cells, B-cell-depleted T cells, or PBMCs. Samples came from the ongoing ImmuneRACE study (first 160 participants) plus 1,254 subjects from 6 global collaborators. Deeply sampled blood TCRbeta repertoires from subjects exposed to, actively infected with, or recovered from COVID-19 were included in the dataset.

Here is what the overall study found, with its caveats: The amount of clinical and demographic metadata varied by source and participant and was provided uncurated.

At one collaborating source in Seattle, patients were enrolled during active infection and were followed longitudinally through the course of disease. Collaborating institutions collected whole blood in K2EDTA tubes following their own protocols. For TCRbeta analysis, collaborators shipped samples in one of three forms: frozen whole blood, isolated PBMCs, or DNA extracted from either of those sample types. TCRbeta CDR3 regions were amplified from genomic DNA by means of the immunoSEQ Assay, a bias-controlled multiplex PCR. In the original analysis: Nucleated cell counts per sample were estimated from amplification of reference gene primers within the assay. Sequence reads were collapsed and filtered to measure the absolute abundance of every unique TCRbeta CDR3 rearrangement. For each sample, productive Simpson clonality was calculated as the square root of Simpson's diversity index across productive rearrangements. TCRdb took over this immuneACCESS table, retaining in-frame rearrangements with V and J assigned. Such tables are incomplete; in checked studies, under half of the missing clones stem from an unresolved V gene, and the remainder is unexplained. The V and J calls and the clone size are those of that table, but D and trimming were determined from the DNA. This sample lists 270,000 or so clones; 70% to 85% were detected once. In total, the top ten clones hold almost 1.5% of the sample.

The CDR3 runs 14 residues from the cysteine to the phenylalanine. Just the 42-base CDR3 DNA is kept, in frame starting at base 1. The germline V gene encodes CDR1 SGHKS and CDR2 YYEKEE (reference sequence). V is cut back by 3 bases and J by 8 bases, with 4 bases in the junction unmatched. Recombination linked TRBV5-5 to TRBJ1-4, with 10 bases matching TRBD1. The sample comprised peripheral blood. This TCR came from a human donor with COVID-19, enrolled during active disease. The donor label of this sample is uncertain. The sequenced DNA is TGTGCCAGCAGCTCCGGGACAGGGGAGGAAAAACTGTTTTTT. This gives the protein CASSSGTGEEKLFF.